One and the same sample provided the 21 T cell receptor beta chains below, sequenced in a study of T cells in localized non-small cell lung cancer. Some clones are missing from TCRdb's copy, which holds only in-frame ones; the method was immunoSEQ multiplex PCR. The data hold several thousand clones, with roughly a fifth observed a single time. The sample consisted of lung tumor tissue, taken before any cancer treatment. The receptors stem from a man aged 18-55 years with stage II lung adenocarcinoma.

This clone was seen a handful of times. The chain combines TRBV11-3 with TRBJ1-4; D might be TRBD1 (5 bases). This CDR3 has 15 residues. Germline V gene lookup returns CDR1 SGHNT and CDR2 YENEEA. Trimming cost V 8 bases and J 4 bases, with 17 bases left between them. This CDR3 is CASRSGGSDNEKLFF. Here the CDR3 DNA reads TGTGCCAGCCGATCGGGGGGGTCAGATAATGAAAAACTGTTTTTT. Full variable domain (remainder filled in from reference TRBV11-3 and TRBJ1-4): EAGVVQSPRYKIIEKKQPVAFWCNPISGHNTLYWYLQNLGQGPELLIRYENEEAVDDSQLPKDRFSAERLKGVDSTLKIQPAELGDSAVYLCASRSGGSDNEKLFFGSGTQLSVL.

The V call is TRBV6-8, the J call TRBJ1-2; maybe TRBD1 (6 bases). The CDR3 extends over 13 amino acids. Per germline, CDR1 MNHGY and CDR2 SAAAGT. The V and J ends lost 6 bases and 2 bases respectively, with 10 bases between them. In DNA, the CDR3 is TGTGCCAGCAGAGTAGACAGGAACTATGGCTACACCTTC. Its protein is CASRVDRNYGYTF.

This chain joins TRBV30 and TRBJ2-5, with D unresolved. CDR3 length: 12 amino acids. Germline CDR1 GTSNPN, CDR2 SVGIG (reference sequence). The V gene lost 5 bases and the J gene lost 2 bases, with 9 bases spanning the gap. This chain's CDR3 is CAWDIDQETQYF. The CDR3 DNA reads as TGTGCCTGGGACATAGATCAAGAGACCCAGTACTTC.

This chain links TRBV5-1 with TRBJ1-3; a weak D match, TRBD1 (5 bases). With 4 bases removed from V and 3 bases from J, the gap between germline ends came to 11 bases. This CDR3 is built from 14 residues. CDR1 is SGHRS and CDR2 is YFSETQ in the germline V gene. CDR3 coding DNA: TGCGCCAGCAGCGCTGGGGCGGTTGGAAACACCATATATTTT. Translation gives CASSAGAVGNTIYF.

V is TRBV7-1 and J is TRBJ2-1; D ambiguous. TRBV7-1 is flagged as an ORF with uncertain function. The V end was cut by 4 bases, the J end by 6 bases, with 10 bases between. The CDR3 extends over 13 amino acids. The chain's CDR3 is CASSFSERNEQFF. The CDR3 nucleotides are TGTGCCAGCAGCTTCTCGGAACGCAATGAGCAGTTCTTC.

This clone was counted only a few times. The rearrangement joins TRBV11-3 to TRBJ1-1; 7 bases align to TRBD1. The ends lost 5 bases at V and 6 bases at J; junction bases unmatched: 9. The CDR3 loop spans 14 amino acids. CDR1 is SGHNT, CDR2 YENEEA, per germline. Here the CDR3 DNA reads TGTGCCAGCAGCATCGGACAGGACGGGGCTGAAGCTTTCTTT. Residues: CASSIGQDGAEAFF.

This chain joins TRBV14 and TRBJ2-1; 10 bases align to TRBD2. The CDR3 has 14 amino acids. J lost 8 bases, V lost 6 bases, and 7 bases had no gene match. Germline V CDR1 and CDR2: SGHDN, FVKESK. The CDR3 DNA follows: TGTGCCAGCAGTAGGAGCGGGGGGGCCGATGAGCAGTTCTTC. This translates into CASSRSGGADEQFF.

The V call is TRBV11-3, the J call TRBJ1-1; TRBD1 might be the D (5 bases). Germline CDR1 SGHNT, CDR2 YENEEA. With 4 bases removed from V and 3 bases from J, the gap between germline ends came to 18 bases. The CDR3 runs 16 residues. DNA of the CDR3: TGTGCCAGCAGCTCTAGGGGAGGGTTAGCTGACACTGAAGCTTTCTTT. It is translated as CASSSRGGLADTEAFF.

The V and J genes are TRBV30 and TRBJ1-1; weak D call: TRBD1 (5 bases). CDR1 GTSNPN and CDR2 SVGIG come from the germline V gene (reference sequence). The CDR3 runs 12 residues. V dropped 3 bases and J dropped 4 bases, with 9 bases sitting between them. CDR3 protein: CAWRGTRTEAFF. CDR3 DNA: TGTGCCTGGAGAGGGACGCGCACTGAAGCTTTCTTT.

The sample holds a few counts of this clone. This chain connects TRBV11-3 to TRBJ1-2; D unclear. The CDR3 sequence is 14 residues long. V gave up 5 bases and J gave up 3 bases, with 13 bases separating them. Germline CDR1 is SGHNT and CDR2 is YENEEA. CDR3 nucleotide sequence: TGTGCCAGCAGCCCCTACGCGGGCGACTATGGCTACACCTTC. Protein: CASSPYAGDYGYTF.

V usage is TRBV7-7 and J usage is TRBJ2-1, with 7 bases aligning to TRBD2. CDR3 length: 16 residues. From germline, CDR1 is SSHAT and CDR2 FNYEAQ (reference sequence). J lost 7 bases, V lost 0 bases, and 9 bases had no gene match. The CDR3 bases are TGTGCCAGCAGCTTAGCGGGCTCAGCGGGGCAAAATGAGCAGTTCTTC. As protein: CASSLAGSAGQNEQFF.

Only a few counts were recorded for this clone. V is TRBV15 and J is TRBJ2-5, with 13 bases that match TRBD2. Germline CDR1 and CDR2: LNHNV and YYDKDF (reference sequence). CDR3 length: 16 amino acids. Germline trimming cut 0 bases from V and 5 bases from J; bases unmatched to any gene: 3. The CDR3 spells CATSREGLAGPETQYF. CDR3 in DNA: TGTGCCACCAGCAGAGAGGGACTAGCGGGGCCGGAGACCCAGTACTTC.

The rearrangement links TRBV5-1 to TRBJ2-3; 8 positions agree with TRBD1. The V gene's germline CDR1 is SGHRS and CDR2 YFSETQ. J gave up 6 bases and V 4 bases, and 10 bases lay outside the gene matches. The CDR3 sequence is 15 residues long. DNA of the CDR3: TGCGCCAGCAGCAAGACAGGGGCGGGTAGGGATACGCAGTATTTT. Its protein product is CASSKTGAGRDTQYF.

The chain links TRBV30 to TRBJ1-5; TRBD1 matches at 8 bases. After removal of 4 bases from V and 5 bases from J, the junction contained 10 bases not matched to a gene. The germline V gene encodes CDR1 GTSNPN and CDR2 SVGIG (reference sequence). The CDR3 runs 15 residues. CDR3 sequence: CAWTTGTGAYQPQHF. In DNA form, the CDR3 reads TGTGCCTGGACCACCGGGACAGGAGCTTATCAGCCCCAGCATTTT.

This clone has a handful of counts. This sequence joins TRBV6-8 and TRBJ2-7; 10 bases are shared with TRBD1. Germline lookup yields CDR1 MNHGY and CDR2 SAAAGT. The CDR3 has 14 residues. The trim removed 6 bases at V and 5 bases at J, leaving 7 bases unmatched. This CDR3 is CASRPRDRGDEQYF. The CDR3 DNA reads as TGTGCCAGCAGACCACGGGACAGGGGAGACGAGCAGTACTTC.

The chain carries TRBV11-3 and TRBJ2-4; 7 bases are a match to TRBD2. V lost 2 bases, J lost 3 bases, and 1 base stayed unmatched. The germline gives CDR1 SGHNT, CDR2 YENEEA. The CDR3 runs 14 residues. Written as DNA, the CDR3 is TGTGCCAGCAGCTTAACGGGGGGCAAAAACATTCAGTACTTC. Encoded protein: CASSLTGGKNIQYF.

Only a few counts were recorded for this clone. The chain is built from TRBV6-8 and TRBJ1-6; no firm D call. Germline V CDR1 and CDR2: MNHGY, SAAAGT. Trimming left V 6 bases short and J 8 bases short, with 14 bases between. The CDR3 length is 14 residues. The CDR3 reads CASSRGGKDSPLHF. Here the CDR3 DNA reads TGTGCCAGCAGCCGAGGAGGCAAGGATTCACCCCTCCACTTT.

This clone was observed a few times. This rearrangement joins TRBV6-8 to TRBJ1-3; the D is unclear. CDR3 size: 13 residues. The V end lost 2 bases, the J end lost 0 bases, and 2 bases lay between the germline ends. Germline V lookup: CDR1 MNHGY, CDR2 SAAAGT. The CDR3 reads CASSYPSGNTIYF. The CDR3, as DNA: TGTGCCAGCAGTTACCCCTCTGGAAACACCATATATTTT.

The V and J genes are TRBV9 and TRBJ2-2, with 9 nucleotides matching TRBD2. The V gene's germline CDR1 is SGDLS and CDR2 YYNGEE. This CDR3 contains 15 residues. V lost 4 bases to trimming and J lost 5 bases; unmatched junction nucleotides: 6. CDR3 loop: CASSTRLAETGELFF. The CDR3 bases are TGTGCCAGCAGCACCCGACTAGCGGAAACCGGGGAGCTGTTTTTT.

This clone is deemed medium-sized. V gene TRBV11-3 combines with J gene TRBJ1-4, with D possibly TRBD1 on 6 matching bases. Trimming removed 4 bases from V and 0 bases from J, with 18 bases in between. The CDR3 runs to 18 residues. CDR1 is SGHNT and CDR2 is YENEEA in the germline V gene. The CDR3 nucleotides read TGTGCCAGCAGCTCTACAGGGATTAGGGTTGCAACTAATGAAAAACTGTTTTTT. Translating it yields CASSSTGIRVATNEKLFF.

This clone is medium-sized within its sample. This sequence joins TRBV11-3 and TRBJ1-6; D is ambiguous. The CDR3 sequence is 14 residues long. V was pared by 6 bases and J by 5 bases, with 11 bases between. The germline V gene encodes CDR1 SGHNT and CDR2 YENEEA. In DNA form, the CDR3 reads TGTGCCAGCAGACCCGGGTTTAATAATTCACCCCTCCACTTT. It specifies CASRPGFNNSPLHF.